This section outlines one T cell receptor (beta chain) sequence together with its context. Antigen unknown. If patients had autoimmune disease history or systemic immunosuppression, they were excluded. CDR3 length equals 13 residues. V was shortened by 0 bases and J by 7 bases, with 12 bases between the two germline ends. Germline values: CDR1 GTSNPN, CDR2 SVGIG (reference sequence). Assay used: immunoSEQ multiplex PCR; TCRdb lists only in-frame clones, some missing. The sample holds around 90,000 clones; over 80% are singletons and the top ten take less than 8%. The source of the sample is a study of OX40 agonist ivuxolimab in advanced cancers. Background on the study: Mean age around 64 years, range about 20 to 85; approximately 80% male.

Study findings and constraints: In general, CD8+ T cells held more expanded clones than CD4+ did, on average.

This receptor was identified in an adult with an advanced solid tumor such as melanoma, head and neck, liver or kidney cancer. V and J are TRBV30 and TRBJ1-1; no clear D gene. The starting material was CD4+ or CD8+ T cells sorted from blood, obtained in a trial of the OX40 agonist ivuxolimab. The chain's CDR3 is CAWSVRQYNEAFF. The CDR3 DNA sequence: TGTGCCTGGAGTGTACGGCAGTATAATGAAGCTTTCTTT.